This is a list of T cell receptor beta chains from one sample in a study of vaccination effects on CD4 cells after COVID-19. The repertoire was sequenced with immunoSEQ multiplex PCR; TCRdb's copy has only in-frame clones and lacks some. The table shows 50,000 to 65,000 clones, with 75% to 85% occurring only once. These receptors' targets are unknown. The specimen was CD4+ T cells from PBMCs cultured with HCoV-229E spike peptides, collected before COVID-19 vaccination. The origin of the receptors is a human donor who received a COVID-19 vaccine. The CDR3 runs from the conserved cysteine through the conserved F or W. Fields, in order: V gene, clone size, J gene, D gene, CDR3 DNA, CDR3 protein. D genes are given only for firm matches. Clone size is not always given. Where it is, it says once, few, many or a class for expanded clones.

>TRBV10-2|NA|TRBJ2-5|NA
TGCGCCAGCAGTGAGGCCGGCCACGATTGGGAGACCCAGTACTTC
CASSEAGHDWETQYF
>TRBV6-5|NA|TRBJ2-2|NA
TGTGCCAGCCACTCTAACGGAGAGTACACCGGGGAGCTGTTTTTT
CASHSNGEYTGELFF
>TRBV7-2|NA|TRBJ2-2|NA
TGTGCCAGCAGCCAGGGGAGTACTACGAACACCGGGGAGCTGTTTTTT
CASSQGSTTNTGELFF
>TRBV18|NA|TRBJ2-5|NA
TGTGCCAGCTCACCACCGGGACAAGAGACCCAGTACTTC
CASSPPGQETQYF
>TRBV6-6|NA|TRBJ2-6|NA
TGTGCCAGCAGTCCCTGGGGGGCCAACGTCCTGACTTTC
CASSPWGANVLTF
>TRBV19|NA|TRBJ2-2|TRBD2
TGTGCCAGTAGTATTGGGGCTAGCGGGGCCAACACCGGGGAGCTGTTTTTT
CASSIGASGANTGELFF
>TRBV6-6|once|TRBJ1-5|NA
TGTGCCAGCAGTTACCTGGACAGCCGAGCGCCGCAGCCCCAGCATTTT
CASSYLDSRAPQPQHF
>TRBV28|few|TRBJ1-6|NA
TGTGCCAGCAGTTCCAGGGTAGATAATTCACCCCTCCACTTT
CASSSRVDNSPLHF
>TRBV29-1|NA|TRBJ1-3|NA
TGCAGCGTTGACAAGGACGGTCCCTCTGGAAACACCATATATTTT
CSVDKDGPSGNTIYF
>TRBV10-2|NA|TRBJ1-3|NA
TGCGCCAGCAGTTCCGGGGGCAACACCATATATTTT
CASSSGGNTIYF
>TRBV7-3|NA|TRBJ2-1|TRBD2
TGTGCCAGCAGCTCACGGACTAGCTCCGATGAGCAGTTCTTC
CASSSRTSSDEQFF
>TRBV18|few|TRBJ1-5|NA
TGTGCCAGCTCACCGGACGCGTGGCGGAGCAATCAGCCCCAGCATTTT
CASSPDAWRSNQPQHF
>TRBV6-1|NA|TRBJ1-4|NA
TGTGCCAGCAGTGAATTTGGCAGGAATGAAAAACTGTTTTTT
CASSEFGRNEKLFF
>TRBV7-3|NA|TRBJ2-5|TRBD2
TGTGCCAGCAGCCCAGGAGCGGGGGGAATTCAAGAGACCCAGTACTTC
CASSPGAGGIQETQYF
>TRBV5-1|NA|TRBJ2-3|NA
TGCGCCAGCAGCCTCCTACTTGGGGATACGCAGTATTTT
CASSLLLGDTQYF
>TRBV9|NA|TRBJ1-2|NA
TGTGCCAGCAGTGGCAGACTGACAACTAACTATGGCTACACCTTC
CASSGRLTTNYGYTF
>TRBV24-1|NA|TRBJ1-2|NA
TGTGCCACCAGTGATCCCGGTAAGGGGGAGCTAAACTATGGCTACACCTTC
CATSDPGKGELNYGYTF
>TRBV14|NA|TRBJ2-3|NA
TGTGCCAGCAGCCTCTCAGATACGCAGTATTTT
CASSLSDTQYF
>TRBV6-5|NA|TRBJ1-5|NA
TGTGCCAGCAGTCCTGCAGGGTCCAGTCAGCCCCAGCATTTT
CASSPAGSSQPQHF
>TRBV9|once|TRBJ2-1|TRBD1
TGTGCCAGCAGCGTAGCTCCCGGACAGGGTATGGAGAGTGAGCAGTTCTTC
CASSVAPGQGMESEQFF
>TRBV7-2|NA|TRBJ2-3|TRBD2
TGTGCCAGCAGCTTGGACCTAACACTAGCGTCTAGCACAGATACGCAGTATTTT
CASSLDLTLASSTDTQYF